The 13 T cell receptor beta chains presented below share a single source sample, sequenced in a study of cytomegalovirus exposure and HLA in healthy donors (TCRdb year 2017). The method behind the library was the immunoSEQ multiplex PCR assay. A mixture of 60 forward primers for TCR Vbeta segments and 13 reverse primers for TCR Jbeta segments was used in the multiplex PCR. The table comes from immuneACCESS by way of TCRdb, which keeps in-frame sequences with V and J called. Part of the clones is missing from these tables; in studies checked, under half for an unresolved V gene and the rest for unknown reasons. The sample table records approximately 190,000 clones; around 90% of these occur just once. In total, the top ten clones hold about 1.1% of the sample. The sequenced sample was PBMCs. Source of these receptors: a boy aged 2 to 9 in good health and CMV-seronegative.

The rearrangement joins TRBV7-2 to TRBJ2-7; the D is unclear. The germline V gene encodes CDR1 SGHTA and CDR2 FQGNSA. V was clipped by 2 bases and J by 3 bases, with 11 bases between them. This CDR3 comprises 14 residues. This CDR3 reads CASSLQARNYEQYF. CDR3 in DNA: TGTGCCAGCAGCTTACAGGCCAGGAACTACGAGCAGTACTTC.

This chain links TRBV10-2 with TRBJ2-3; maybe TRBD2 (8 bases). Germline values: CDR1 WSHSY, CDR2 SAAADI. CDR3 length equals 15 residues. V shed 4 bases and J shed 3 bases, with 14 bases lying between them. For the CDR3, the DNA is TGCGCCAGCAGTGCGGGAGGGGGCGGAACAGATACGCAGTATTTT. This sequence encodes CASSAGGGGTDTQYF.

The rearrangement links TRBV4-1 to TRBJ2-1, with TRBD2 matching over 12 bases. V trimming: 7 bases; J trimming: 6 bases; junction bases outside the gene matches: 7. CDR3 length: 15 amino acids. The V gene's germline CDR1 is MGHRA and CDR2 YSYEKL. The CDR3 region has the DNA TGCGCCAGCACCAAGGGACTAGCGGGCAGCAATGAGCAGTTCTTC. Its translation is CASTKGLAGSNEQFF.

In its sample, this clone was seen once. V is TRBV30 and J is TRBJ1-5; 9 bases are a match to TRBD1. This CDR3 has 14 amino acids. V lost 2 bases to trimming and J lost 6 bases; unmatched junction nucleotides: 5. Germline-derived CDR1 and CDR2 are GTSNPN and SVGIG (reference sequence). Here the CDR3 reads CAWSPGQGSQPQHF. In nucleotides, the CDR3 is TGTGCCTGGAGTCCGGGACAGGGAAGTCAGCCCCAGCATTTT.

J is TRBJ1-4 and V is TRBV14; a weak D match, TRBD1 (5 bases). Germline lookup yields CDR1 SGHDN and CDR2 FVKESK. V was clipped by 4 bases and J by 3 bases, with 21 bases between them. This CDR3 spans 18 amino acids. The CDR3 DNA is TGTGCCAGCAGCCCGGACAAAGGGTTGCATTGGGCTAATGAAAAACTGTTTTTT. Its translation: CASSPDKGLHWANEKLFF.

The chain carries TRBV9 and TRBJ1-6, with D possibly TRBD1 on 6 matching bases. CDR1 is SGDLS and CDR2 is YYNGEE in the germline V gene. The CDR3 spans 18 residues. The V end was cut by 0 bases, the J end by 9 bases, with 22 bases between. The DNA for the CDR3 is TGTGCCAGCAGCGTAGACCAGGGAATGACAGGACTCCGTTCACCCCTCCACTTT. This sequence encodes CASSVDQGMTGLRSPLHF.

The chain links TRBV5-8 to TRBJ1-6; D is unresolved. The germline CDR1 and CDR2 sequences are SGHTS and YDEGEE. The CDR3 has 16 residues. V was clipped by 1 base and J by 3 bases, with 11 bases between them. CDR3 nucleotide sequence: TGTGCCAGCAGCTTGCTTATCGGGGTCTATAATTCACCCCTCCACTTT. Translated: CASSLLIGVYNSPLHF.

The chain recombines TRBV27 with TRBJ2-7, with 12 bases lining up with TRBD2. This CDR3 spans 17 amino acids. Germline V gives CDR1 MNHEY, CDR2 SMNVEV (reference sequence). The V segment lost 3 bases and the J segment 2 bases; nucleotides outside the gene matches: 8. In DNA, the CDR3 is TGTGCCAGCAGTTTTCTCGGGACTAGCGGGTCCACCTACGAGCAGTACTTC. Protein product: CASSFLGTSGSTYEQYF.

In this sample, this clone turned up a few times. The CDR3 DNA reads TGTGCCAGCAGCCAAGATTGGGGAGGCCGGACAACCTTC. Its protein is CASSQDWGGRTTF. The rearrangement uses TRBV4-2 and TRBJ1-2; TRBD1 might be the D (5 bases). Germline assignment: CDR1 LGHNA and CDR2 YNFKEQ. Trimming left V 0 bases short and J 14 bases short, with 16 bases between. The CDR3 runs 13 residues.

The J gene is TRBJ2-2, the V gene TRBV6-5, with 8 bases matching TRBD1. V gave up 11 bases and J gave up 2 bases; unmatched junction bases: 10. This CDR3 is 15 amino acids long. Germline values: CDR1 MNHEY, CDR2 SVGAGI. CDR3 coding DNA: TGTGCCGTTCGTCAGGGGGCGATCAACACCGGGGAGCTGTTTTTT. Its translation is CAVRQGAINTGELFF.

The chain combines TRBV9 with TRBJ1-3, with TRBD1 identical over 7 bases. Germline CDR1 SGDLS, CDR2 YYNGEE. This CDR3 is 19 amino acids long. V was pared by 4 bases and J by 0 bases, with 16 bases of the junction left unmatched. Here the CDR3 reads CASSYRDRGGGSSGNTIYF. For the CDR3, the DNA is TGTGCCAGCAGCTACCGGGACAGAGGGGGAGGAAGCTCTGGAAACACCATATATTTT.

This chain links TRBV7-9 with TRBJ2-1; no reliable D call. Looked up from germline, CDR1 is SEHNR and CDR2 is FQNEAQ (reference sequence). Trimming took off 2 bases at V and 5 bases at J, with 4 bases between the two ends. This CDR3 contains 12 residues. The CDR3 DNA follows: TGTGCCAGCAGCTTATCGGACAATGAGCAGTTCTTC. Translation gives CASSLSDNEQFF.

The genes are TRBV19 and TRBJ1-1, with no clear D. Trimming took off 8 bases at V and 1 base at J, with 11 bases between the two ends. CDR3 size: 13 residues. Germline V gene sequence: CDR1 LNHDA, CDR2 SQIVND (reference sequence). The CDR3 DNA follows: TGTGCCAGTGGACTGAGCTCGAACACTGAAGCTTTCTTT. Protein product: CASGLSSNTEAFF.